The next 19 T cell receptor beta chains were all read from a single sample in a study of T cell responses to AZD1222 COVID-19 vaccine. The protocol was immunoSEQ multiplex PCR, while the TCRdb copy is restricted to in-frame clones and leaves out a portion. The sample has around 100,000 clones, 88% seen once. The sequences come from peripheral blood, collected on day 0 of AZD1222 vaccination. These receptors originate from an adult in good health.

The rearrangement joins TRBV20-1 to TRBJ2-2; possibly TRBD1 for D (5 bases). With 3 bases removed from V and 6 bases from J, the gap between germline ends came to 8 bases. This CDR3 contains 12 residues. Germline CDR1 and CDR2: DFQATT and SNEGSKA (reference sequence). Written as DNA, the CDR3 is TGCAGTGCTAGTTTAGGGGCCGGGGAGCTGTTTTTT. Translating it yields CSASLGAGELFF.

The chain couples TRBV9 to TRBJ2-3, with D possibly matching TRBD1 (6 bases). Trimming pared 6 bases from V and 3 bases from J, leaving 11 bases between. The CDR3 is made up of 13 amino acids. Germline CDR1 SGDLS, CDR2 YYNGEE. The CDR3 DNA reads as TGTGCCAGCAAAGGGGGAAGTACAGATACGCAGTATTTT. This gives the protein CASKGGSTDTQYF.

V and J are TRBV6-2 or TRBV6-3 and TRBJ1-1; D gene uncertain. Trimming pared 2 bases from V and 3 bases from J, leaving 10 bases between. There are 14 residues in the CDR3. Germline V CDR1 and CDR2: MNHEY, SVGEGT. CDR3 amino acids: CASSYIEEYTEAFF. The CDR3 coding sequence is TGTGCCAGCAGTTACATCGAAGAGTACACTGAAGCTTTCTTT.

Remarks on this clone: Germline and junction disagree at one end, which may indicate a read error. CDR3 sequence reads: CASGTGDLGQLFF. CDR3 nucleotides: TGCGCCAGCGGGACAGGGGACCTCGGGCAGCTGTTTTTT. The chain uses TRBV5-1 and TRBJ2-2; 10 bases map to TRBD1. CDR1 and CDR2 from the germline V gene are SGHRS and YFSETQ. The CDR3 contains 13 residues.

The CDR3 here is CASSDRDFNEQYF. The CDR3 DNA reads TGTGCCAGCAGTGACCGGGACTTCAACGAGCAGTACTTC. This sequence joins TRBV25-1 and TRBJ2-7, with a tentative D call TRBD2 (6 bases). The length of the CDR3 is 13 residues. V lost 3 bases and J 5 bases, leaving 11 bases between the germline ends. Germline values: CDR1 MGHDK, CDR2 SYGVNS.

The chain carries TRBV5-1 and TRBJ2-4, with 7 bases matching TRBD2. Germline CDR1 SGHRS, CDR2 YFSETQ. There are 16 residues in the CDR3. J gave up 0 bases and V 1 base, and 4 bases lay outside the gene matches. CDR3 protein: CASSLSSGIAKNIQYF. The CDR3 bases are TGCGCCAGCAGCTTGTCTAGCGGCATAGCCAAAAACATTCAGTACTTC. Filled out from reference TRBV5-1 and TRBJ2-4, the complete variable domain reads KAGVTQTPRYLIKTRGQQVTLSCSPISGHRSVSWYQQTPGQGLQFLFEYFSETQRNKGNFPGRFSGRQFSNSRSEMNVSTLELGDSALYLCASSLSSGIAKNIQYFGAGTRLSVL.

The rearrangement joins TRBV16 to TRBJ2-1; 11 bases agree with TRBD2. CDR3 length equals 15 residues. V shed 3 bases, J shed 3 bases, and the junction held 1 base outside the gene matches. From germline, CDR1 is KGHSY and CDR2 FQNENV. CDR3: CASSQGLADYNEQFF. The CDR3 bases are TGTGCCAGCAGCCAGGGACTAGCGGACTACAATGAGCAGTTCTTC.

The chain combines TRBV7-3 with TRBJ1-1; D not resolved. V shed 4 bases and J shed 0 bases, with 6 bases lying between them. The CDR3 sequence is 13 residues long. The germline CDR1 and CDR2 sequences are SGHTA and FQGTGA. The CDR3 coding sequence is TGTGCCAGCAGCTCCGACATGAACACTGAAGCTTTCTTT. It specifies CASSSDMNTEAFF.

The J gene is TRBJ1-5, the V gene TRBV7-8; D unclear. Germline V gene lookup returns CDR1 SGHVS and CDR2 FQNEAQ. The germline V and J ends were trimmed by 5 bases and 3 bases, with 14 bases remaining between them. CDR3 size: 15 residues. The CDR3 here is CASSPREATNQPQHF. Written as DNA, the CDR3 is TGTGCCAGCAGCCCCCGGGAGGCCACCAATCAGCCCCAGCATTTT.

V usage is TRBV19 and J usage is TRBJ2-7, with TRBD2 matching over 8 bases. The V and J ends lost 1 base and 4 bases, in that order; junction bases with no gene match: 12. The CDR3 length is 17 residues. Germline V gives CDR1 LNHDA, CDR2 SQIVND (reference sequence). CDR3 protein: CASSIAGGSTSMYEQYF. Here the CDR3 DNA reads TGTGCCAGTAGTATAGCGGGAGGGAGCACTTCTATGTACGAGCAGTACTTC.

V is TRBV4-1 and J is TRBJ1-4; possibly TRBD1 for D (6 bases). Trimming left V 0 bases short and J 6 bases short, with 14 bases between. Germline CDR1 reads MGHRA; CDR2 reads YSYEKL. This CDR3 has 16 residues. The CDR3 here is CASSQDQGGGDEKLFF. In DNA, the CDR3 is TGCGCCAGCAGCCAAGATCAAGGGGGTGGGGATGAAAAACTGTTTTTT.

This chain connects TRBV24-1 to TRBJ2-7, with D perhaps TRBD1 (6 bases). Germline V lookup: CDR1 KGHDR, CDR2 SFDVKD. The CDR3 is 13 amino acids. V shed 7 bases and J shed 6 bases, with 15 bases lying between them. CDR3 sequence (DNA): TGTGCCACCAGCCCCGACAGGCTAGGCGAGCAGTACTTC. It codes for CATSPDRLGEQYF.

The chain combines TRBV6-2 or TRBV6-3 with TRBJ2-1; no reliable D call. The germline gives CDR1 MNHEY, CDR2 SVGEGT. Trimming left V 2 bases short and J 4 bases short, with 18 bases between. The CDR3 covers 17 residues. The CDR3 spells CASSYPFLALKYNEQFF. In DNA, the CDR3 is TGTGCCAGCAGTTACCCATTCCTCGCCCTCAAATACAATGAGCAGTTCTTC.

The chain recombines TRBV6-5 with TRBJ2-3; D not certain. The CDR3 loop spans 15 amino acids. Germline V CDR1 and CDR2: MNHEY, SVGAGI. V lost 2 bases to trimming and J lost 0 bases, with 9 bases between them. DNA of the CDR3: TGTGCCAGCAGTTACAGTGTCCTTAGCACAGATACGCAGTATTTT. This encodes CASSYSVLSTDTQYF.

The gene calls are TRBV7-6 and TRBJ1-5; TRBD1 might be the D (5 bases). Germline V gene sequence: CDR1 SGHVS, CDR2 FNYEAQ. The V and J ends lost 2 bases and 0 bases respectively, with 11 bases between them. The CDR3 spans 16 residues. In DNA, the CDR3 is TGTGCCAGCAGCTTACAGGGAGGCCCTAGCAATCAGCCCCAGCATTTT. The encoded protein is CASSLQGGPSNQPQHF.

The chain carries TRBV5-1 and TRBJ2-3; 7 nucleotides line up with TRBD1. The CDR3 has 16 amino acids. J was trimmed by 8 bases and V by 3 bases; bases with no gene match: 15. The germline CDR1 and CDR2 sequences are SGHRS and YFSETQ. This chain's CDR3 is CASSSPTDRPIVTQYF. The CDR3 DNA follows: TGCGCCAGCAGCTCCCCGACGGACAGGCCTATAGTTACGCAGTATTTT.

The chain joins TRBV28 to TRBJ2-7; D tentatively fits TRBD1 or TRBD2 (6 bases each). The CDR3 runs 14 residues. Trimming took 6 bases from V and 3 from J, leaving 15 bases between them. Germline loops: CDR1 MDHEN, CDR2 SYDVKM. As DNA, the CDR3 is TGTGCCAGCAGCCCTCGGGGGCAGTTCTACGAGCAGTACTTC. It translates to CASSPRGQFYEQYF.

The J gene is TRBJ2-3, the V gene TRBV7-2; TRBD2 agrees at 10 bases. Germline V gene data show CDR1 as SGHTA and CDR2 as FQGNSA. The CDR3 length is 16 residues. V was clipped by 5 bases and J by 9 bases; unmatched bases: 14. The CDR3 spells CASSKSIAGGPGTQYF. CDR3 bases: TGTGCCAGCAGCAAAAGTATAGCGGGAGGTCCGGGGACGCAGTATTTT.

In the case of this clone: Different DNA sequences within this sample yield the same CDR3. The V gene is TRBV7-9, the J gene TRBJ2-5; D not resolved. The ends were cut back, 2 bases at V and 5 bases at J, with 12 bases in the middle. Per the germline V gene, CDR1 is SEHNR and CDR2 is FQNEAQ (reference sequence). This CDR3 has 14 amino acids. CDR3 DNA: TGTGCCAGCAGCTTAAACTCGGGTGGGGAGACCCAGTACTTC. Its protein product is CASSLNSGGETQYF.